This T cell receptor (beta chain) comes out of a study of T cell changes during pregnancy in multiple sclerosis. Germline CDR1 SGHKS, CDR2 YYEKEE (reference sequence). The CDR3 has 13 residues. Trimming cost V 4 bases and J 8 bases, with 13 bases left between them. The data were produced by immunoSEQ multiplex PCR, yet TCRdb's version contains in-frame clones alone and is incomplete. Among some 50,000 clones listed, about 90% were seen once. The sample in question was CD4+ T cells from peripheral blood mononuclear cells, obtained in the second trimester of pregnancy. The chain combines TRBV5-5 with TRBJ2-4, with D tentatively TRBD2 (5 bases). This receptor was obtained from a female donor with multiple sclerosis, enrolled in a pregnancy study. CDR3 sequence reads: CASSPPPEDIQYF. CDR3 DNA: TGTGCCAGCAGCCCCCCGCCGGAGGACATTCAGTACTTC.